The clone carrying this TCR beta chain was seen just once. Its antigen is not known. Method: immunoSEQ multiplex PCR; TCRdb's copy keeps in-frame clones and lacks some. Among just under 75,000 clones, about 94% were seen once, and the ten largest hold about 0.42%. This sample was included in a study of OX40 agonist ivuxolimab in advanced cancers. Background on the study: Subjects had a mean age of about 60 years, with a range of 23 to 79; about 83% were male. Patients with prior anti-PD-1, anti-PD-L1 or anti-CTLA-4 therapy were eligible; less than 50% had some.

Study-wide results and limits: At doses 0.1 to 3.0 mg/kg, CD4+ and CD8+ clones expanded.

Researchers took blood at baseline, on cycle 4 day 1, and on cycle 7 day 1. V lost 3 bases to trimming and J lost 3 bases; unmatched junction nucleotides: 6. CDR1 and CDR2 (germline): SEHNR, FQNEAQ (reference sequence). CDR3 length equals 15 residues. V gene TRBV7-9 combines with J gene TRBJ2-3, with TRBD2 matching over 7 bases. The sequence came from an adult with an advanced solid tumor such as melanoma, head and neck, liver or kidney cancer. The sample in question was CD4+ or CD8+ T cells sorted from blood, obtained in a trial of the OX40 agonist ivuxolimab. As DNA, the CDR3 is TGTGCCAGCAGCTTTCTAGCGGAAGAGACAGATACGCAGTATTTT. It yields the protein CASSFLAEETDTQYF.